A selection of T cell receptor beta chains follows, all from one sample in a study of tumor-infiltrating lymphocytes in primary liver carcinoma. One entry per CDR3 protein results from TCRdb running MiXCR on the multiplex PCR reads. The sample shows about 21,000 distinct CDR3 sequences, approximately 70% of them seen only once. Sequences were obtained from liver tumor tissue from sampling region 1. Receptors were obtained from a middle-aged man with primary liver carcinoma and hepatitis B virus infection. CDR3s include the opening cysteine and the closing phenylalanine or tryptophan. The D gene is left open where the match is weak. Clone size, where shown, is once, few, many, or a class for clones that have expanded.

NA	few	TRBJ2-1	TRBV6-2/TRBV6-3	TGTGCCAGCAGTTACTCGCCCTCCTACAATGAGCAGTTCTTC	CASSYSPSYNEQFF
NA	NA	TRBJ2-1	TRBV20-1	TGCAGTGCTAGAGACAAAGAGCAATTCTTC	CSARDKEQFF
NA	many	TRBJ2-7	TRBV20-1	TGCAGTGCTAGCGAAGGGGACTACGAGCAGTACTTC	CSASEGDYEQYF
NA	NA	TRBJ1-2	TRBV28	TGTGCCAGCAATTTGGAGGGGTCAGGTTACACCTTC	CASNLEGSGYTF
NA	NA	TRBJ2-1	TRBV29-1	TGCAGCGCCCCAGGGGGGAATGAGCAGTTCTTC	CSAPGGNEQFF
TRBD1	NA	TRBJ2-1	TRBV5-5	TGTACCAGTAGCCCTGGACAGGGTTCCTACAGTGAGCAGTTCTTT	CTSSPGQGSYSEQFF
NA	NA	TRBJ2-5	TRBV6-1	TGTGCCAGCAACACCTATGGGTCAGGGAGAAAGACCCAGTACTTC	CASNTYGSGRKTQYF
TRBD1	NA	TRBJ2-7	TRBV12-3/TRBV12-4	TGTGCCAGCACTATTGGGACAGGGGGCCTCTACGAGCAGTACTTC	CASTIGTGGLYEQYF
NA	few	TRBJ2-7	TRBV12-3/TRBV12-4	TGTGCCAGCAGTTTAGCTCCAGGGGTTAGCTACGAGCAGTACTTC	CASSLAPGVSYEQYF
NA	many	TRBJ1-5	TRBV4-1	TGCGCCAGCAGTCCCATAGAGGGGAGCAATCAGCCCCAGCATTTT	CASSPIEGSNQPQHF
NA	NA	TRBJ2-7	TRBV12-3/TRBV12-4	TGTGCCAGCAGTTTAGTACTGGGGGCCAACTACGAGCATTACTTC	CASSLVLGANYEHYF
TRBD2	few	TRBJ2-1	TRBV20-1	TGCAATGCCCTGCTGAGCGGGAGGAATGAGCAGTTCTTC	CNALLSGRNEQFF
NA	NA	TRBJ1-5	TRBV4-3	TGCGCCAACAGCCGAGATCGGTTTGGTCCTCAGCCCCAGCGTTTT	CANSRDRFGPQPQRF
NA	NA	TRBJ2-2	TRBV5-5	TGCGCCAGCAGCTTGGAGGCGGGTGCCGGGGAGCTGTGTTTT	CASSLEAGAGELCF
NA	NA	TRBJ2-3	TRBV6-6	TGTGCCAGCAGTTGGGCCGGGACCCTCCGCACAAATACGCAGTATTTT	CASSWAGTLRTNTQYF
NA	NA	TRBJ2-7	TRBV6-2/TRBV6-3	TGTGCCGCCGACGCAGCCTCAGGCCCCCTTCGCGAGCAGTACTTC	CAADAASGPLREQYF
NA	once	TRBJ1-1	TRBV21-1	TGTGCCAGCCCCTCAGGAGATGTGCACACTGATGCTTTCTTT	CASPSGDVHTDAFF
TRBD1	medium-sized	TRBJ1-2	TRBV12-3/TRBV12-4	TGTGCCAGCAGTTTGGGGACAGGGGGAGGGTATGGCTACACCTTC	CASSLGTGGGYGYTF
NA	NA	TRBJ2-7	TRBV28	TGCGTCAGCAGTTTATTCGCTTGGGATGGAGAGCAGTACTTC	CVSSLFAWDGEQYF
TRBD1	NA	TRBJ1-1	TRBV11-2	TGCGGCAGCGGCCCATCCAGGGGGTTGGTGAACACTGAAGCTCTCTTT	CGSGPSRGLVNTEALF
TRBD1	NA	TRBJ2-6	TRBV5-5	TGTGTCAGCGGCTTATGGACAGGGTTTGCTGGGGCCAACGTCCTGACTTTC	CVSGLWTGFAGANVLTF
TRBD2	few	TRBJ2-7	TRBV4-2	TGTGCCAGCAGAGGAAAATCGGGACTAGCGGGAGGACCACACGAGCAGTACTTC	CASRGKSGLAGGPHEQYF
TRBD2	once	TRBJ2-7	TRBV10-3	TGTGCCACCAGTCAAACTAGCGGGAGTCCCTGCGAACAGTACTTC	CATSQTSGSPCEQYF
TRBD1	NA	TRBJ1-6	TRBV4-1	TGCGCCAGCAACCACTACCTACAGGGGGGGGATTCACCCCTCCACTTT	CASNHYLQGGDSPLHF
NA	NA	TRBJ2-7	TRBV7-9	TGTGCCAGAAGCCTAGTAGGTAGCAGCTCCTACGAGCAGTACTTC	CARSLVGSSSYEQYF
NA	medium-sized	TRBJ2-7	TRBV12-3/TRBV12-4	TGTGCCAGCTCATTACGGAGCTCCTACGAGCAGTACTTC	CASSLRSSYEQYF
TRBD1	NA	TRBJ1-1	TRBV5-1	TGCGCCAGTATCTTGGACGGGGGGACAGGGGGCTACGGGTATGAAGCTTTCTTT	CASILDGGTGGYGYEAFF
NA	once	TRBJ2-1	TRBV7-9	TGTGCCAGCGGACGGGACACCATCAATGAGCAGTCCTTC	CASGRDTINEQSF
TRBD1	NA	TRBJ2-5	TRBV29-1	TGCAGCGTTGAAGGACAGGGGTCGGGAGAGAACCAGTACTTC	CSVEGQGSGENQYF
NA	NA	TRBJ2-6	TRBV4-1	TGCGCCAGCGGCCAGACTGCCGGGTGTTCTGGGGCCAACGTCCTGACTTTC	CASGQTAGCSGANVLTF
NA	NA	TRBJ2-7	TRBV28	TGTGCCAGCAGTCCCCCTGTAGGGGGAGGGCCCCCCGACGAACAGTACTTC	CASSPPVGGGPPDEQYF
NA	NA	TRBJ2-1	TRBV11-2	TGTGCCAGCAGCTTTACTGCAGGAGTTGCCAATGAGCAGTTCTTC	CASSFTAGVANEQFF